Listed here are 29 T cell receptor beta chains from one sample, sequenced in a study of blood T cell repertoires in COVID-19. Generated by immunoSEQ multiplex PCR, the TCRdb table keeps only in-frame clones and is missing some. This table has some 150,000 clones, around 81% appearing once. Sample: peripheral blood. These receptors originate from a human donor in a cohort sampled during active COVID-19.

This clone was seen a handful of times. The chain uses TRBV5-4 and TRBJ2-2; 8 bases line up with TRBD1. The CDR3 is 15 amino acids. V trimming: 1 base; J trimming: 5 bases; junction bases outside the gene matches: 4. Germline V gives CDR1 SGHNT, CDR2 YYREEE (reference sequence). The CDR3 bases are TGTGCCAGCAGCTTGAGACAGGGGAAGACCGGGGAGCTGTTTTTT. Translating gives CASSLRQGKTGELFF.

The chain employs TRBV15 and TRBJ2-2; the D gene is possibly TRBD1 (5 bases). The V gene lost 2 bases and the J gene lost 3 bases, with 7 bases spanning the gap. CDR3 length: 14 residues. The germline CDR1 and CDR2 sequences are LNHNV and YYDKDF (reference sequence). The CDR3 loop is CATSRPGYTGELFF. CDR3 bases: TGTGCCACCAGCAGACCAGGGTACACCGGGGAGCTGTTTTTT.

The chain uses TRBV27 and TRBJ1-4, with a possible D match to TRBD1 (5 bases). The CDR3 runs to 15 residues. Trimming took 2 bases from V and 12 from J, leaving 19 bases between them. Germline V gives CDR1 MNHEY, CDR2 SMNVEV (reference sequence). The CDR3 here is CASSLVPHTGGELFF. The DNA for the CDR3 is TGTGCCAGCAGTTTAGTCCCTCACACTGGGGGGGAACTGTTTTTT.

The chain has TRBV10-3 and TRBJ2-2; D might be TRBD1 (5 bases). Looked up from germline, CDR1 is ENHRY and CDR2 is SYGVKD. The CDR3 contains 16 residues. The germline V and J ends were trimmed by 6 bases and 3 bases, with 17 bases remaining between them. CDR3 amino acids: CAISPHLAGYTGELFF. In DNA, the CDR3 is TGTGCCATCAGCCCTCACTTAGCAGGGTACACCGGGGAGCTGTTTTTT.

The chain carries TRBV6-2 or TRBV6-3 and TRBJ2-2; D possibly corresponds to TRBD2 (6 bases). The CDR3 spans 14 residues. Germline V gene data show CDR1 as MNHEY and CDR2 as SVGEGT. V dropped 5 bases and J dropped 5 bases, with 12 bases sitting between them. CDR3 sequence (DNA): TGTGCCAGCAGTCCGACTAGTTCGACCGGGGAGCTGTTTTTT. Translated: CASSPTSSTGELFF.

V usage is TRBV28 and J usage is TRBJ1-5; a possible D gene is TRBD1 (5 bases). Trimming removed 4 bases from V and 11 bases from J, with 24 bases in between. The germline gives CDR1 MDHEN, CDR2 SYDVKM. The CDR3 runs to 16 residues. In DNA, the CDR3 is TGTGCCAGCAGTTCCCCTAGCGGGACGGAAGGTTGGGCCCAGCATTTT. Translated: CASSSPSGTEGWAQHF.

CDR3 in amino acids: CTSSQGEGLAGEEQFF. In DNA, the CDR3 is TGCACCAGCAGCCAAGGAGAGGGACTAGCGGGGGAGGAGCAGTTCTTC. The chain employs TRBV1 and TRBJ2-1; the table's D gene call, TRBD2, was not cross checked with the DNA. TRBV1 is shown as a pseudogene. The CDR3 runs 16 residues.

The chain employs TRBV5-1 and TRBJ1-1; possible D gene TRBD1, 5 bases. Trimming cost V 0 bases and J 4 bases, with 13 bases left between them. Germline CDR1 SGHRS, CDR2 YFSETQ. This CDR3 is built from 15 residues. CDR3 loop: CASSLAPGYPTEAFF. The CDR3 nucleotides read TGCGCCAGCAGCTTGGCTCCAGGGTATCCCACTGAAGCTTTCTTT.

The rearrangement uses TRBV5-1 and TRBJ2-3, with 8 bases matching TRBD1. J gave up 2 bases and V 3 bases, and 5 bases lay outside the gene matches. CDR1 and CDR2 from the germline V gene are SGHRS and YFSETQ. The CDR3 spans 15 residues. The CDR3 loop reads CASSSQGDSTDTQYF. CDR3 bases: TGCGCCAGCAGCTCACAGGGGGATTCCACAGATACGCAGTATTTT.

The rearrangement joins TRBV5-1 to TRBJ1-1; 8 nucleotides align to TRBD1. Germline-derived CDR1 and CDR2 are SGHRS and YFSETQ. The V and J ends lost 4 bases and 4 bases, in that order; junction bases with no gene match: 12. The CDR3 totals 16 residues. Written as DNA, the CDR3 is TGCGCCAGCAGCGAACAGGGGGGAGGCTCGGGCACTGAAGCTTTCTTT. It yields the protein CASSEQGGGSGTEAFF.

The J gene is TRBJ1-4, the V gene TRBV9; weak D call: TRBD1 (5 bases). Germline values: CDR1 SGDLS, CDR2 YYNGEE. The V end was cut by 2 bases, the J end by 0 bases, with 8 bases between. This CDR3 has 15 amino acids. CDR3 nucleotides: TGTGCCAGCAGCGTCGACAGTGCAACTAATGAAAAACTGTTTTTT. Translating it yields CASSVDSATNEKLFF.

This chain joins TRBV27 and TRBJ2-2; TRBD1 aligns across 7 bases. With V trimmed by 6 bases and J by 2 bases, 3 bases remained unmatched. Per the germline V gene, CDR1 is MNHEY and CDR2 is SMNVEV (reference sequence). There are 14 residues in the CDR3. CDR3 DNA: TGTGCCAGCAGGAGACAGGGTAACACCGGGGAGCTGTTTTTT. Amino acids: CASRRQGNTGELFF.

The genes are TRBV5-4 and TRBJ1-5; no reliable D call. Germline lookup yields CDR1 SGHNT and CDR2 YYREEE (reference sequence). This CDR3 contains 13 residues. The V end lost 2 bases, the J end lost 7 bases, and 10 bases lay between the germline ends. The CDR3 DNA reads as TGTGCCAGCAGCTTAGAACAGCGGCAGCCCCAGCATTTT. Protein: CASSLEQRQPQHF.

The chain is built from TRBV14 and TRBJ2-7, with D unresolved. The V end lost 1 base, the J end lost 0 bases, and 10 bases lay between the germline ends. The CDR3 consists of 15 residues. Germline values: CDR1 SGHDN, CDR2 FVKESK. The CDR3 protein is CASSQGYSGSYEQYF. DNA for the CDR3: TGTGCCAGCAGCCAAGGTTATTCAGGCTCCTACGAGCAGTACTTC. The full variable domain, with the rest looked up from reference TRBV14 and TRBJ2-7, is EAGVTQFPSHSVIEKGQTVTLRCDPISGHDNLYWYRRVMGKEIKFLLHFVKESKQDESGMPNNRFLAERTGGTYSTLKVQPAELEDSGVYFCASSQGYSGSYEQYFGPGTRLTVT.

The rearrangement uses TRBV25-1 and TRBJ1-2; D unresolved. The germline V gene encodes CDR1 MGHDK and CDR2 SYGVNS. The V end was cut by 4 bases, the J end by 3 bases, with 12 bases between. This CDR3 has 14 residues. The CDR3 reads CASSASGVHYGYTF. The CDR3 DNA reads TGTGCCAGCAGTGCCAGCGGGGTACACTATGGCTACACCTTC.

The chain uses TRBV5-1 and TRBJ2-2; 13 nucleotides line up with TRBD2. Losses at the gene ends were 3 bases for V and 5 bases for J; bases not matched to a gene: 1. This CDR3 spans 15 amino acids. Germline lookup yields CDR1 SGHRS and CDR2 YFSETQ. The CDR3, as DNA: TGCGCCAGCAGCTCGACTAGCGGGGGGACCGGGGAGCTGTTTTTT. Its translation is CASSSTSGGTGELFF.

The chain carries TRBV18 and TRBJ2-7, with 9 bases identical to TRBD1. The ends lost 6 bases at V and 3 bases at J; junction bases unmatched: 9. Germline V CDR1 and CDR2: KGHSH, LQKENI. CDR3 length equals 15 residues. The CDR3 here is CASSNMTGGYYEQYF. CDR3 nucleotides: TGTGCCAGCTCCAACATGACAGGGGGGTACTACGAGCAGTACTTC.

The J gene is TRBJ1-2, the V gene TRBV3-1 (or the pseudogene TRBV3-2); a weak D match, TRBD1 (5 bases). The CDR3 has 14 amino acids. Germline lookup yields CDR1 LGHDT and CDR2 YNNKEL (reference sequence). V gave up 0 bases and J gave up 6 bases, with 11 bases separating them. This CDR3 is CASSQEGQGNGYTF. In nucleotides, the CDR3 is TGTGCCAGCAGCCAAGAAGGCCAGGGCAATGGCTACACCTTC.

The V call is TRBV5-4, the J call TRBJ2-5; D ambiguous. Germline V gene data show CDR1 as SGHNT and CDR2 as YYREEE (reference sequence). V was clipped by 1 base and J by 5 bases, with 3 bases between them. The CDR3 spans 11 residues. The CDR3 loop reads CASSLRETQYF. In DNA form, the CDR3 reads TGTGCCAGCAGCTTGCGGGAGACCCAGTACTTC.

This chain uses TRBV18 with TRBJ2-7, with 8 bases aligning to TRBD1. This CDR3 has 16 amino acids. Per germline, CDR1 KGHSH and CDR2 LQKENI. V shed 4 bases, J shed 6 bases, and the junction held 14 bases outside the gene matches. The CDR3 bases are TGTGCCAGCTCACGACCACCGGGACAGGTTCCGTTCGAGCAGTACTTC. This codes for CASSRPPGQVPFEQYF.

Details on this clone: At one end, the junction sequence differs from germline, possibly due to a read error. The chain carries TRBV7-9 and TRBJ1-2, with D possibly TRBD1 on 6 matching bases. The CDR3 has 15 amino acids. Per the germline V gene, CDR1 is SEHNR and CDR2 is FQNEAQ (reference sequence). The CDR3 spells CASSVAQGFNYGYTF. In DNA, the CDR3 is TGTGCCAGCAGCGTAGCACAGGGTTTTAATTATGGCTACACCTTC.

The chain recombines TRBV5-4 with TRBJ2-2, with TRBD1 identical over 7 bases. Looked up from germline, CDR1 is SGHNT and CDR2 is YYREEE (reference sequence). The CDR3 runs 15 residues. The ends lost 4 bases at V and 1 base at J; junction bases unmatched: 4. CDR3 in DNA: TGTGCCAGCAGCCCTAGGACAGGGAACACCGGGGAGCTGTTTTTT. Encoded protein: CASSPRTGNTGELFF.

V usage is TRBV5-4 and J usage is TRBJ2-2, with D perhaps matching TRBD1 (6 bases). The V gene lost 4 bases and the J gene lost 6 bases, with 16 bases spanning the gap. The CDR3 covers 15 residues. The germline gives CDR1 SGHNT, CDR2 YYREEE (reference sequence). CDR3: CASSPNQQGSGELFF. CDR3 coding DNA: TGTGCCAGCAGCCCCAATCAACAGGGATCCGGGGAGCTGTTTTTT.

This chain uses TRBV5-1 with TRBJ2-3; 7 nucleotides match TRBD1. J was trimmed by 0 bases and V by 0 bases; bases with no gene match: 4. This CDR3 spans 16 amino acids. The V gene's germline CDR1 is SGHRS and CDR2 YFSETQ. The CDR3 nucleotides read TGCGCCAGCAGCTTGGAACAGGGGCATAGCACAGATACGCAGTATTTT. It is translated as CASSLEQGHSTDTQYF.

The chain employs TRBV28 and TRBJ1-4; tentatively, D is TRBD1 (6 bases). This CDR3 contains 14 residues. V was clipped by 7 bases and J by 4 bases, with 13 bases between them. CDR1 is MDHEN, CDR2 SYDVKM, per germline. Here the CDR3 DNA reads TGTGCCAGCACCCTACAGGGTTATAATGAAAAACTGTTTTTT. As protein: CASTLQGYNEKLFF.

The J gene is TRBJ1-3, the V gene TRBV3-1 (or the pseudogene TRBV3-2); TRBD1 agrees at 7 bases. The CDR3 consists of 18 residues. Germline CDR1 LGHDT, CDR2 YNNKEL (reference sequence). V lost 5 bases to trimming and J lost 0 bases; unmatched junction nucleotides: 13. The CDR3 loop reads CASSSRLTGTASGNTIYF. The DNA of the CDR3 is TGTGCCAGCAGCTCTAGACTGACCGGGACAGCCTCTGGAAACACCATATATTTT.

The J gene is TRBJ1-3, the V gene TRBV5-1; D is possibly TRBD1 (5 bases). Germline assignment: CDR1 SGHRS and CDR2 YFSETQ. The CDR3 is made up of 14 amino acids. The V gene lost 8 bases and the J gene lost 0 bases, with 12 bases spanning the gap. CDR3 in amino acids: CASGLGLSGNTIYF. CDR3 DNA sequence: TGCGCCAGTGGGTTGGGGCTCTCTGGAAACACCATATATTTT.

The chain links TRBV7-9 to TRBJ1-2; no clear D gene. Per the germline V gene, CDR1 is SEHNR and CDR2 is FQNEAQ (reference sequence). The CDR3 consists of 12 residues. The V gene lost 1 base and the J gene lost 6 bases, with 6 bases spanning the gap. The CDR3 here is CASSLGPDGYTF. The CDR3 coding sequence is TGTGCCAGCAGCTTAGGCCCGGATGGCTACACCTTC.

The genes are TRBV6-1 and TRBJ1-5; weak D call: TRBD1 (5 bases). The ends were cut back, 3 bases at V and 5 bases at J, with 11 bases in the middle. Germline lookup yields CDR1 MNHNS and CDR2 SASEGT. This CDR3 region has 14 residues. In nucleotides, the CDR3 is TGTGCCAGCAGTGATATTCAGGGTTATCAGCCCCAGCATTTT. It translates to CASSDIQGYQPQHF.